This entry lists 10 T cell receptor beta chains sequenced from one sample in a study of T cells in Graves' hyperthyroidism and ophthalmopathy. RNA transcripts provided the source from which TCR beta CDR3 regions were amplified. RT-PCR in the first round (using the HTBI primer set) targeted the TCR CDR3. TCRdb recomputed calls from the multiplex PCR reads with MiXCR, one row per CDR3 protein. The table has some 300,000 distinct CDR3 sequences, approximately 19% seen once; the top ten hold about two fifths. The sample taken for sequencing was blood. These receptors all stem from a man in his forties or fifties with Graves' ophthalmopathy.

The rearrangement uses TRBV20-1 and TRBJ2-2, with 9 bases aligning to TRBD1. V lost 6 bases and J lost 1; bases outside the gene matches: 3. The germline gives CDR1 DFQATT, CDR2 SNEGSKA (reference sequence). The CDR3 loop spans 14 amino acids. CDR3 DNA sequence: TGCAGTGCCAAGGGACAGGGGAACACCGGGGAGCTGTTTTTT. Translated: CSAKGQGNTGELFF.

This clonotype was found many times. The V call is TRBV20-1, the J call TRBJ2-7; 9 nucleotides agree with TRBD2. From germline, CDR1 is DFQATT and CDR2 SNEGSKA (reference sequence). The CDR3 spans 16 residues. J was trimmed by 3 bases and V by 0 bases; bases with no gene match: 9. CDR3 bases: TGCAGTGCTAGAGATCTGGCTAGCGGGACGATCTACGAGCAGTACTTC. It codes for CSARDLASGTIYEQYF.

In this sample, this clonotype turned up many times. This chain connects TRBV11-2 to TRBJ2-7; the match to TRBD2 covers 7 bases. The ends lost 3 bases at V and 3 bases at J; junction bases unmatched: 8. This CDR3 region has 15 residues. Germline CDR1 and CDR2: SGHAT and FQNNGV. CDR3 residues: CASSLGGTTIYEQYF. In nucleotides, the CDR3 is TGTGCCAGCAGCTTGGGGGGGACTACCATCTACGAGCAGTACTTC. Supplemented by reference TRBV11-2 and TRBJ2-7, the full variable domain reads EAGVAQSPRYKIIEKRQSVAFWCNPISGHATLYWYQQILGQGPKLLIQFQNNGVVDDSQLPKDRFSAERLKGVDSTLKIQPAKLEDSAVYLCASSLGGTTIYEQYFGPGTRLTVT.

The rearrangement joins TRBV20-1 to TRBJ2-7; D is undetermined. Trimming removed 6 bases at V and 1 base at J, with 10 bases between. CDR3 length: 12 amino acids. Germline V gene data show CDR1 as DFQATT and CDR2 as SNEGSKA (reference sequence). DNA for the CDR3: TGCAGTGCCACCGACGTGTCCTACGAGCAGTACTTC. This gives the protein CSATDVSYEQYF.

The chain recombines TRBV30 with TRBJ1-3; weak D call: TRBD1 (5 bases). This CDR3 contains 15 residues. V dropped 0 bases and J dropped 4 bases, with 13 bases sitting between them. Germline V gene sequence: CDR1 GTSNPN, CDR2 SVGIG (reference sequence). The CDR3 bases are TGTGCCTGGAGTGTACTCGAGGGGCCCGGAAACACCATATATTTT. As protein: CAWSVLEGPGNTIYF.

This clonotype was seen at least ten times. This chain links TRBV2 with TRBJ2-5; no definite D call. Germline V gives CDR1 SNHLY, CDR2 FYNNEI. With 10 bases removed from V and 4 bases from J, the gap between germline ends came to 4 bases. The length of the CDR3 is 9 residues. Here the CDR3 reads CATGETQYF. The DNA of the CDR3 is TGTGCCACGGGAGAGACCCAGTACTTC.

This clonotype was counted a few times. This chain links TRBV30 with TRBJ2-1; either TRBD1 or TRBD2 may fit D (5 bases each). Germline V gene lookup returns CDR1 GTSNPN and CDR2 SVGIG (reference sequence). V was trimmed by 3 bases and J by 10 bases, leaving 22 bases between them. The CDR3 has 15 residues. CDR3 nucleotide sequence: TGTGCCTGGAGCCCGATTGGAAGGGACCTCAGAGAGCAGTTCTTC. This encodes CAWSPIGRDLREQFF.

The chain carries TRBV7-9 and TRBJ2-1; 10 positions match TRBD2. In germline, CDR1 is SEHNR, CDR2 FQNEAQ (reference sequence). The CDR3 is 14 amino acids. The V and J ends lost 2 bases and 8 bases, in that order; junction bases with no gene match: 3. CDR3 loop: CASSLPGLAYEQFF. CDR3 bases: TGTGCCAGCAGCTTACCGGGACTAGCGTATGAGCAGTTCTTC.

V usage is TRBV5-1 and J usage is TRBJ2-3, with D tentatively TRBD1 or TRBD2 (5 bases each). CDR3 size: 16 residues. V was cut by 4 bases and J by 6 bases, with 21 bases left in between. Germline V gene sequence: CDR1 SGHRS, CDR2 YFSETQ. DNA for the CDR3: TGCGCCAGCAGCCCACTCGGGGCCCCGACCCCCGATACGCAGTATTTT. Its protein product is CASSPLGAPTPDTQYF.

The J gene is TRBJ1-2, the V gene TRBV6-6, with D possibly being TRBD1 (5 bases). The CDR3 sequence is 16 residues long. CDR1 and CDR2 (germline): MNHNY, SVGAGI (reference sequence). The V end was cut by 1 base, the J end by 1 base, with 13 bases between. The CDR3 protein is CASSYFLGGGNYGYTF. The DNA of the CDR3 is TGTGCCAGCAGTTACTTCCTTGGGGGGGGTAACTATGGCTACACCTTC.